This passage covers 9 T cell receptor beta chains from one sample sequenced in a study of blood T cells in healthy people across ages (dated by TCRdb to 2014 to 2015). The receptor library was made with 5' RACE. TCRdb records Illumina HiSeq 2500 as the sequencer. The second PCR ran for about 6 to 12 cycles and used a J-beta primer mix along with a sample-barcoded 5' primer. TCRdb trimmed the raw reads at Q25, called clones with MiXCR and kept productive beta chains. Rows merge per CDR3 protein into single entries with the most common DNA and genes. This sample has more than 750,000 distinct CDR3 sequences in its table, and 25% to 30% of those were observed once. Roughly 10% of the sample comes from the top ten. These records were also assigned to another study, of T cells of mothers and their children.

The source material was blood. These receptors originate from a woman in her 40s in good health.

This clonotype was observed a few times. The chain carries TRBV7-2 and TRBJ2-7; D unclear. The CDR3 spans 15 residues. Germline V gene lookup returns CDR1 SGHTA and CDR2 FQGNSA. The V end was cut by 4 bases, the J end by 0 bases, with 13 bases between. The DNA for the CDR3 is TGTGCCAGCAGCTATCAAGATCCTCTCTCCTACGAGCAGTACTTC. It encodes CASSYQDPLSYEQYF.

This chain links TRBV3-1 with TRBJ1-5; tentatively, D is TRBD1 (6 bases). Germline-derived CDR1 and CDR2 are LGHDT and YNNKEL (reference sequence). This CDR3 is built from 17 residues. V was clipped by 3 bases and J by 2 bases, with 17 bases between them. As DNA, the CDR3 is TGTGCCAGCAGCCAGGACAGCACCGGTGGTGGCAATCAGCCCCAGCATTTT. As protein: CASSQDSTGGGNQPQHF.

This clonotype was seen repeatedly, ten times or more. V is TRBV29-1 and J is TRBJ2-7; unclear D gene. The V end lost 0 bases, the J end lost 5 bases, and 5 bases lay between the germline ends. CDR3 length: 11 amino acids. Germline loops: CDR1 SQVTM, CDR2 ANQGSEA. The CDR3 is CSVEDTDEQYF. CDR3 DNA: TGCAGCGTTGAAGACACAGACGAGCAGTACTTC.

This chain links TRBV6-5 with TRBJ2-7, with 12 nucleotides matching TRBD2. The CDR3 contains 15 residues. CDR1 MNHEY and CDR2 SVGAGI come from the germline V gene. The V gene end was trimmed by 5 bases and the J gene end by 3 bases; junction bases not matched to a gene: 5. Written as DNA, the CDR3 is TGTGCCAGCAGTCAACTAGCGGGGGGCCACTACGAGCAGTACTTC. It encodes CASSQLAGGHYEQYF.

CDR3 sequence reads: CASSFNIRPQHF. The CDR3 coding sequence is TGTGCCAGCAGTTTTAACATCCGGCCCCAGCATTTT. The rearrangement joins TRBV28 to TRBJ1-5; D is ambiguous. Germline values: CDR1 MDHEN, CDR2 SYDVKM. The CDR3 consists of 12 residues. The V end was cut by 3 bases, the J end by 9 bases, with 9 bases between.

This rearrangement joins TRBV12-3 or TRBV12-4 to TRBJ2-1; D might be TRBD1 (6 bases). The CDR3 extends over 14 amino acids. The V end was cut by 7 bases, the J end by 5 bases, with 15 bases between. The CDR3 DNA reads as TGTGCCAGCACACCGGACAGCACTCACAATGAGCAGTTCTTC. It translates to CASTPDSTHNEQFF.

This clonotype has more than one count but fewer than ten. This rearrangement joins TRBV29-1 to TRBJ2-2, with 8 bases aligning to TRBD1. CDR3 size: 12 residues. Trimming took 7 bases from V and 7 from J; bases not matched to a gene: 5. CDR1 is SQVTM, CDR2 ANQGSEA, per germline. CDR3 sequence reads: CSGGQGGGELFF. The DNA of the CDR3 is TGCAGCGGTGGACAGGGCGGCGGGGAGCTGTTTTTT.

The chain combines TRBV7-2 with TRBJ2-4; D unresolved. Trimming cost V 7 bases and J 13 bases, with 20 bases left between them. This CDR3 is 13 amino acids long. Germline-derived CDR1 and CDR2 are SGHTA and FQGNSA. The CDR3 DNA sequence: TGTGCCAGCACACCTCTTCTATACAATGAGCAGTACTTC. It is translated as CASTPLLYNEQYF.

As to this clonotype: One end of the junction does not line up with germline, which may come from a read error. This chain uses TRBV12-3 or TRBV12-4 with TRBJ1-2; D ambiguous. This CDR3 is 14 amino acids long. As DNA, the CDR3 is TGTACCAGCAGCTCTTTTCAACCAATCTATGGCTACACCTTC. This sequence encodes CTSSSFQPIYGYTF.